The 21 T cell receptor beta chains below all came from one sample that was sequenced in a study of tumor-infiltrating lymphocytes in primary liver carcinoma. Researchers drew blood RNA from unsorted whole blood and extracted germline DNA as well. Priming with a constant-region primer yielded TCR beta cDNA from approximately 500 ng total RNA. Libraries of TCR beta came from three nested multiplex PCR rounds with slightly modified ARM-PCR. With TRBV1-TRBV30 forward primers and a C-beta reverse primer, the first two PCR rounds were run for around 10 cycles each. TCRdb independently ran MiXCR on the multiplex PCR reads; one entry per CDR3 protein. Of approximately 330,000 distinct CDR3 sequences detected, roughly 61% appear once; the ten largest clones hold 5.5% to 8%. Sequencing was carried out using peripheral blood. The receptors were gathered from a middle-aged man with primary liver carcinoma and hepatitis B virus infection.

This clonotype was seen a handful of times. CDR3 DNA sequence: TGCAGCGGCCTCAGGAACACCGGGGAGCTGTTTTTT. Translating gives CSGLRNTGELFF. This chain connects TRBV29-1 to TRBJ2-2; no clear D gene. The germline V and J ends were trimmed by 7 bases and 1 base, with 7 bases remaining between them. Per the germline V gene, CDR1 is SQVTM and CDR2 is ANQGSEA. The CDR3 length is 12 residues.

The chain combines TRBV11-3 with TRBJ2-1; 8 nucleotides agree with TRBD2. The CDR3 runs to 17 residues. In germline, CDR1 is SGHNT, CDR2 YENEEA. Losses at the gene ends were 5 bases for V and 5 bases for J; bases not matched to a gene: 14. The chain's CDR3 is CASSLARGTGGHNEQFF. In DNA form, the CDR3 reads TGTGCCAGCAGCCTCGCAAGGGGGACGGGAGGGCACAATGAGCAGTTCTTC.

The table lists this clonotype with many counts. The chain combines TRBV6-1 with TRBJ1-2; D is undetermined. From germline, CDR1 is MNHNS and CDR2 SASEGT. The CDR3 consists of 13 residues. V was clipped by 2 bases and J by 5 bases, with 9 bases between them. Here the CDR3 DNA reads TGTGCCAGCAGTGAATATGGGTTGTATGGCTACACCTTC. Its translation: CASSEYGLYGYTF.

In regard to this clonotype: Its ends do not fully match the called genes, so a read error is possible. This chain joins TRBV11-2 and TRBJ2-7; no reliable D call. The germline CDR1 and CDR2 sequences are SGHAT and FQNNGV. The CDR3 loop spans 12 amino acids. The CDR3 coding sequence is TGTGTCAGCAGCTTAGGCCCGTACGAGCAGTACTTC. It yields the protein CVSSLGPYEQYF.

To note about this clonotype: Being one base from a much bigger clone, this may be a read error. The J gene is TRBJ1-2, the V gene TRBV4-1; D is ambiguous. Germline-derived CDR1 and CDR2 are MGHRA and YSYEKL. The CDR3 extends over 15 amino acids. The chain's CDR3 is CTSSQARLISYGYTF. As DNA, the CDR3 is TGCACCAGCAGCCAAGCAAGACTTATAAGCTATGGCTACACCTTC.

The CDR3 sequence: CSVMTGGQNTGELFF. The CDR3 DNA reads as TGCAGCGTTATGACTGGCGGGCAGAACACCGGGGAGCTGTTTTTT. This chain joins TRBV29-1 and TRBJ2-2, with D possibly TRBD2 on 5 matching bases. The CDR3 contains 15 residues. Germline V gene sequence: CDR1 SQVTM, CDR2 ANQGSEA. Trimming took 5 bases from V and 1 from J, leaving 14 bases between them.

As concerns this clonotype: At one end, the junction sequence differs from germline, possibly due to a read error. The chain recombines TRBV5-1 with TRBJ2-7; 11 bases fit TRBD2. CDR3 length equals 16 residues. Germline lookup yields CDR1 SGHRS and CDR2 YFSETQ. CDR3 DNA sequence: TGCGCCAGCAGCTCCCGACTAGCGGGACTTTCCTACGAGCAGCACTTC. As protein: CASSSRLAGLSYEQHF.

For this clonotype: No conserved phenylalanine or tryptophan ends this CDR3, so it is likely a read error. This chain connects TRBV6-4 to TRBJ1-2; D is unclear. This CDR3 has 14 residues. The V gene's germline CDR1 is MRHNA and CDR2 SNTAGT. The CDR3 is CAISDNPTGGGYTL. The DNA of the CDR3 is TGTGCCATCAGTGACAATCCCACCGGCGGTGGCTACACCTTA.

In this sample, this clonotype turned up once. A read error may be the cause here, since a much bigger clone is one base away. The J gene is TRBJ2-7, the V gene TRBV14; D unclear. There are 15 residues in the CDR3. The germline V gene encodes CDR1 SGHDN and CDR2 FVKESK. The DNA of the CDR3 is TGTGCCAGCAGCCAAGCGGACGGATCAATTTACGAGCGGTACTTC. Its translation is CASSQADGSIYERYF.

Turning to this clonotype: This sequence may be a read error, since a much larger clone differs from it by one base. V usage is TRBV4-2 and J usage is TRBJ2-3; a possible D gene is TRBD1 (5 bases). The DNA end favors TRBJ1-5, so the J call may be wrong. CDR3 length: 15 amino acids. CDR1 is LGHNA and CDR2 is YNFKEQ in the germline V gene. In DNA form, the CDR3 reads TGTGCCACCTCACTAGCGGGGCCAGACACAGATACGCAGCATTTT. Amino acids: CATSLAGPDTDTQHF.

Details on this clonotype: The junction departs from the called germline gene at one end, perhaps through a read error. The chain combines TRBV29-1 with TRBJ1-4; D unclear. This CDR3 is 13 amino acids long. The germline gives CDR1 SQVTM, CDR2 ANQGSEA. DNA of the CDR3: TGCAGCGTTCAAGTCGGCCCTAATGAAAGACTGTTTTTT. This gives the protein CSVQVGPNERLFF.

This clonotype was picked up one time. The J gene is TRBJ2-2, the V gene TRBV21-1; the table's D call of TRBD2 was not tested on the DNA. TRBV21-1 is a recognized pseudogene. The CDR3 totals 16 residues. Here the CDR3 DNA reads TGTGCCAGCAGCAAAGGCCTCGGAGCGGGCACCGGGGAGCCGTTTTTT. Its protein is CASSKGLGAGTGEPFF.

The chain joins TRBV5-5 to TRBJ2-2; no definite D call. Trimming cost V 0 bases and J 3 bases, with 12 bases left between them. CDR1 is SGHKS and CDR2 is YYEKEE in the germline V gene (reference sequence). The CDR3 spans 16 residues. The CDR3 spells CASSLVRTGYTGELFF. For the CDR3, the DNA is TGTGCCAGCAGCTTGGTAAGGACGGGCTACACCGGGGAGCTGTTTTTT.

This clonotype occurred many times. The chain employs TRBV12-3 or TRBV12-4 and TRBJ2-5, with D possibly TRBD2 on 7 matching bases. V was cut by 5 bases and J by 0 bases, with 16 bases left in between. The CDR3 spans 16 residues. The CDR3 region is CASSGGAAPYQETQYF. In DNA, the CDR3 is TGTGCCAGCAGTGGGGGGGCAGCCCCGTACCAAGAGACCCAGTACTTC.

To note about this clonotype: The junction shows a germline mismatch at one end, possibly a read error. This chain joins TRBV29-1 and TRBJ2-7; 8 nucleotides agree with TRBD1. The CDR3 extends over 14 amino acids. CDR1 and CDR2 (germline): SQVTM, ANQGSEA. The CDR3 sequence: CNVETGQEHGDQYF. CDR3 DNA sequence: TGCAACGTTGAGACGGGACAGGAACACGGGGATCAGTACTTC.

This clonotype was counted a single time. At one end the junction does not follow the germline gene, possibly because of a read error. The rearrangement joins TRBV28 to TRBJ2-2; TRBD1 might be the D (5 bases). Per the germline V gene, CDR1 is MDHEN and CDR2 is SYDVKM. The CDR3 has 15 amino acids. CDR3 in amino acids: CVSPVDTSNTGELFF. The CDR3 DNA reads as TGTGTCAGCCCGGTGGACACCTCGAACACCGGGGAGCTGTTTTTT.

About this clonotype: One end of the junction is discordant with germline, which a read error may explain. This chain connects TRBV11-1 to TRBJ2-7; D is tentatively TRBD1 or TRBD2 (5 bases each). The CDR3 consists of 20 residues. Germline CDR1 reads SGHAT; CDR2 reads FQDESV (reference sequence). CDR3 loop: CTSSSPQAVDAAPGQDEQYF. As DNA, the CDR3 is TGTACCAGCAGCTCCCCTCAGGCAGTAGATGCAGCCCCGGGGCAAGATGAGCAGTACTTC.

As for this clonotype: Because it lacks the conserved phenylalanine or tryptophan at the end, this CDR3 is likely a read error. The chain employs TRBV11-1 and TRBJ2-2; either TRBD1 or TRBD2 may fit D (5 bases each). Germline V CDR1 and CDR2: SGHAT, FQDESV (reference sequence). This CDR3 has 16 amino acids. For the CDR3, the DNA is TGTGCCAGCACCTTAATTTGGGACCGGTACACCGGGGAGCTGTTTTCT. It codes for CASTLIWDRYTGELFS.

Points on this clonotype: The conserved final phenylalanine or tryptophan is absent from the CDR3, which likely points to a read error. The chain uses TRBV6-1 and TRBJ2-6; TRBD2 agrees at 8 bases. Germline V gene sequence: CDR1 MNHNS, CDR2 SASEGT. V trimming: 1 base; J trimming: 1 base; junction bases outside the gene matches: 6. There are 18 residues in the CDR3. In DNA form, the CDR3 reads TGTGCCAGCAGTGAAGACCCTAGCGGGCCTTCTGGGGCCAACGTCCTGACTTTA. Encoded protein: CASSEDPSGPSGANVLTL.

The chain couples TRBV20-1 to TRBJ1-6; D might be TRBD1 (6 bases). CDR3 size: 15 residues. Trimming shortened V by 6 bases and J by 5 bases, and 17 bases separated the two germline ends. Germline CDR1 DFQATT, CDR2 SNEGSKA (reference sequence). The DNA for the CDR3 is TGCAGTGCGAAACTTCCGGGACACCATAATTCACCCCTCCACTTT. Translated: CSAKLPGHHNSPLHF.

The V gene is TRBV5-6, the J gene TRBJ1-2, with D perhaps matching TRBD1 (6 bases). Per germline, CDR1 SGHDT and CDR2 YYEEEE. The CDR3 consists of 14 residues. In DNA form, the CDR3 reads TGTGCTAACAGCTTGGCCCAGGGGAGTTATGGCTACACCTTC. Its protein is CANSLAQGSYGYTF. The whole variable domain, remainder taken from reference TRBV5-6 and TRBJ1-2, is DAGVTQSPTHLIKTRGQQVTLRCSPKSGHDTVSWYQQALGQGPQFIFQYYEEEERQRGNFPDRFSGHQFPNYSSELNVNALLLGDSALYLCANSLAQGSYGYTFGSGTRLTVV.